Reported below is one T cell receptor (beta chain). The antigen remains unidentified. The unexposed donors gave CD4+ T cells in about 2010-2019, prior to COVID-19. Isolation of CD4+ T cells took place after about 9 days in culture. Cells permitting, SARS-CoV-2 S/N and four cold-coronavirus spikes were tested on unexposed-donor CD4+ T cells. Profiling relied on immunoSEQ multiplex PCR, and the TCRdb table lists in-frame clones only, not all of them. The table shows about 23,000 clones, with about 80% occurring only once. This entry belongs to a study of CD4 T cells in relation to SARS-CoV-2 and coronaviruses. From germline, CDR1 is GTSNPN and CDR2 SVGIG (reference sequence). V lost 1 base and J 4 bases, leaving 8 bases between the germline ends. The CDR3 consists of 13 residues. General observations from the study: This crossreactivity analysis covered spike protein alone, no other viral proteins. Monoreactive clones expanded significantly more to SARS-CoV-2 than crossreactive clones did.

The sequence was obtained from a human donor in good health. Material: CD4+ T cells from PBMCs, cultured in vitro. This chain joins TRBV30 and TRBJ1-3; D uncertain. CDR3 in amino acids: CAWSAPPGNTIYF. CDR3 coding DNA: TGTGCCTGGAGTGCCCCCCCAGGAAACACCATATATTTT. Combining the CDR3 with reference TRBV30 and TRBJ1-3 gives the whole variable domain SQTIHQWPATLVQPVGSPLSLECTVEGTSNPNLYWYRQAAGRGLQLLFYSVGIGQISSEVPQNLSASRPQDRQFILSSKKLLLSDSGFYLCAWSAPPGNTIYFGEGSWLTVV.